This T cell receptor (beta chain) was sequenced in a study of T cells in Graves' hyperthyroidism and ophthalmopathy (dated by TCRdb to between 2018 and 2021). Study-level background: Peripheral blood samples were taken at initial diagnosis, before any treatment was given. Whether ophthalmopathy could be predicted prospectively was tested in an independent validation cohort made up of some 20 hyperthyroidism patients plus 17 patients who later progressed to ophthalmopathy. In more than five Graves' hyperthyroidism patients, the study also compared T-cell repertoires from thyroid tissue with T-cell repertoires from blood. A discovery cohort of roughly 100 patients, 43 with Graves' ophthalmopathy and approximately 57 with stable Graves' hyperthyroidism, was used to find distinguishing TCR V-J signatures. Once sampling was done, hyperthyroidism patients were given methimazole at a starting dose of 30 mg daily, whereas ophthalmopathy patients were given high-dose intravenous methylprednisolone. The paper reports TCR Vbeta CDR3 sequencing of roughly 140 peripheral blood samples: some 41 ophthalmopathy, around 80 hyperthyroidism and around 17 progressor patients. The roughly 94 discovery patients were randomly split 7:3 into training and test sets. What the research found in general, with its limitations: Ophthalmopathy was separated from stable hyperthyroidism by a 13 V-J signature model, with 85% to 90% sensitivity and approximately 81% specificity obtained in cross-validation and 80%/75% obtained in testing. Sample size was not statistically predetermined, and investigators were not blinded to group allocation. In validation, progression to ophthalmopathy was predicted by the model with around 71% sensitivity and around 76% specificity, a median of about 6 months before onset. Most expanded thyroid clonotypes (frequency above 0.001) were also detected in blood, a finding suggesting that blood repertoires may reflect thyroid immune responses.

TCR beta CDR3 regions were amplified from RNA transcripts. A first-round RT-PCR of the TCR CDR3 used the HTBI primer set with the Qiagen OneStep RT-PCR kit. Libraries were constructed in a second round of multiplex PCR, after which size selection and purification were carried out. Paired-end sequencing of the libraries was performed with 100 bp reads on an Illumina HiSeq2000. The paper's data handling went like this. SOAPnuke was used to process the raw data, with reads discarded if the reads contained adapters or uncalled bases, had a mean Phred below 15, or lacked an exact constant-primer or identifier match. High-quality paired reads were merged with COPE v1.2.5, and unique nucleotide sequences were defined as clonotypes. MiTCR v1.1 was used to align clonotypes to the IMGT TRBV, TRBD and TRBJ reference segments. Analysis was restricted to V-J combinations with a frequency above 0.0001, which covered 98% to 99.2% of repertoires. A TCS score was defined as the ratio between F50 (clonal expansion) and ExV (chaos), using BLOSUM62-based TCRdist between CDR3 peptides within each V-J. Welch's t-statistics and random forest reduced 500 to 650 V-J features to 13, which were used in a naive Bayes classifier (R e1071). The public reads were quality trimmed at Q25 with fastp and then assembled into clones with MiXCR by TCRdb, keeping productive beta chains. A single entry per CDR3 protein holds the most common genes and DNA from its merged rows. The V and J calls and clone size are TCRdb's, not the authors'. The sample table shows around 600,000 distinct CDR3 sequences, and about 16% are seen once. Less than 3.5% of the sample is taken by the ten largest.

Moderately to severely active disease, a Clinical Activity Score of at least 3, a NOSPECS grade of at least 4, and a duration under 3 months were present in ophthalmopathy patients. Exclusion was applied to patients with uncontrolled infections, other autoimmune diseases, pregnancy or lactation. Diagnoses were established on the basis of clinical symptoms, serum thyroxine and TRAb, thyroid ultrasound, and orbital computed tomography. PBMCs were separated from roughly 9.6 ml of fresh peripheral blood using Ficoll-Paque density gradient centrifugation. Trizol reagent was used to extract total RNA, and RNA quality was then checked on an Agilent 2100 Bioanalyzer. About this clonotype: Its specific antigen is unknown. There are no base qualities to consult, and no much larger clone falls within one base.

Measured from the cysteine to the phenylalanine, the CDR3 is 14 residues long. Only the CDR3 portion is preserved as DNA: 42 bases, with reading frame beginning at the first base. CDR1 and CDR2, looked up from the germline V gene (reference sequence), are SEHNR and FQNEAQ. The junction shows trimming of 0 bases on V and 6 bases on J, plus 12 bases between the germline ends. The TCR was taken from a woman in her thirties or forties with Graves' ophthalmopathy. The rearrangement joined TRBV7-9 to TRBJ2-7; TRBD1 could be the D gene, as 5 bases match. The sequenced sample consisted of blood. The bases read TGTGCCAGCAGCTTAGCGGAGTGGACAACCGAGCAGTACTTC. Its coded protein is CASSLAEWTTEQYF.